What follows describes a single TCR beta chain. The target antigen is unknown. TCRdb's table, derived via immunoSEQ multiplex PCR, lists solely in-frame clones and lacks some. The sample carries some 520,000 clones, roughly 87% recorded once. This sample was included in a study of Ad26.COV2.S vaccination and SARS-CoV-2 variants. The treatment was: about 20 received Ad26.COV2.S at low or high dose, single or two shots; about five received placebo; per-sample allocation not given. Vaccine and placebo recipients were sampled on day 63 after the first injection. After removal of 4 bases from V and 8 bases from J, the junction contained 7 bases not matched to a gene. Germline V gene lookup returns CDR1 LNHDA and CDR2 SQIVND (reference sequence). The CDR3 spans 14 residues. General study results and limits: Following vaccination, spike-specific CD8+ and CD4+ T cell responses reportedly exhibited substantial breadth. Spike-specific TCR breadth ran higher among vaccine recipients than placebo recipients. Total T cell responses were possibly underestimated by TCR breadth and depth analyses.

V gene TRBV19 combines with J gene TRBJ2-3; 9 bases line up with TRBD1. Sequenced material: peripheral blood, taken in a trial of Ad26.COV2.S vaccine versus placebo. The TCR sequence derives from a person between 18 and 65 years old who received the Ad26.COV2.S COVID-19 vaccine or a placebo. The CDR3: CASSRGTGSVTQYF. Here the CDR3 DNA reads TGTGCCAGTAGTAGGGGGACAGGGTCTGTTACGCAGTATTTT.